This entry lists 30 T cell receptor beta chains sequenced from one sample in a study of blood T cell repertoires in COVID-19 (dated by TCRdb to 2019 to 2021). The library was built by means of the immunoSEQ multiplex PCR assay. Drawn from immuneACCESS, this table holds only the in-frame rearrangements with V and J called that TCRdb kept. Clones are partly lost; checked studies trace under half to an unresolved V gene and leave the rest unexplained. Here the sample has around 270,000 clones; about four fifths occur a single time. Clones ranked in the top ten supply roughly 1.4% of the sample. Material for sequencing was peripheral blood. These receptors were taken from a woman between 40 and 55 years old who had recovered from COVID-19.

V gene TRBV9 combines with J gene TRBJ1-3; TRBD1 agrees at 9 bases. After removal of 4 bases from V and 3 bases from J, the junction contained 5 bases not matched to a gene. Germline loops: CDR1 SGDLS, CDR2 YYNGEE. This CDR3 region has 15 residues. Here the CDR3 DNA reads TGTGCCAGCAGCCCCACGACAGGGGGTGGAAACACCATATATTTT. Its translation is CASSPTTGGGNTIYF.

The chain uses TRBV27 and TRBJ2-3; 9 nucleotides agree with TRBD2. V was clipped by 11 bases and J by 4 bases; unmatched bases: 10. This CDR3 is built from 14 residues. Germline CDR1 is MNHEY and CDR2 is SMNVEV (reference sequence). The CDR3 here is CAARPAGGSDTQYF. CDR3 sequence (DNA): TGTGCCGCCCGCCCAGCGGGGGGCTCAGATACGCAGTATTTT.

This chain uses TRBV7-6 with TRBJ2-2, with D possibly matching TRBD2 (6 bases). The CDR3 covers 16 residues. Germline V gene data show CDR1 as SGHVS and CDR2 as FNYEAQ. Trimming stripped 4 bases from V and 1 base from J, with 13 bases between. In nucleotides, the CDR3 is TGTGCCAGCAGCTCTGTGGCGCGGGGGAACACCGGGGAGCTGTTTTTT. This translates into CASSSVARGNTGELFF.

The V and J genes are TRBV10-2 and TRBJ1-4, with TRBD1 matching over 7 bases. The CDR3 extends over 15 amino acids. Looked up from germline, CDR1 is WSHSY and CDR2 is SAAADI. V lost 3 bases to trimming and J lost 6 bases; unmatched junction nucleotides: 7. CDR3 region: CASSEVMGQYEKLFF. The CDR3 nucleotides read TGCGCCAGCAGTGAAGTCATGGGACAGTATGAAAAACTGTTTTTT.

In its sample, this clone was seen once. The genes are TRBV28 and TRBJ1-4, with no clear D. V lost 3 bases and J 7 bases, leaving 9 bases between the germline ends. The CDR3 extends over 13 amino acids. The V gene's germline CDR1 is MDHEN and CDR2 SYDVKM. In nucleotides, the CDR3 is TGTGCCAGCAGTTTTACGGTTGCTGAAAAACTGTTTTTT. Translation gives CASSFTVAEKLFF.

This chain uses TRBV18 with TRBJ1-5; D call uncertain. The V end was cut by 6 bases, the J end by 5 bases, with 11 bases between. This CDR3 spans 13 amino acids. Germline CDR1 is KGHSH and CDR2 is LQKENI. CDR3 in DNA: TGTGCCAGCTCCCCCAACAACGATCAGCCCCAGCATTTT. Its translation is CASSPNNDQPQHF. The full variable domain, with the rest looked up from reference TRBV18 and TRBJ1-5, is NAGVMQNPRHLVRRRGQEARLRCSPMKGHSHVYWYRQLPEEGLKFMVYLQKENIIDESGMPKERFSAEFPKEGPSILRIQQVVRGDSAAYFCASSPNNDQPQHFGDGTRLSIL.

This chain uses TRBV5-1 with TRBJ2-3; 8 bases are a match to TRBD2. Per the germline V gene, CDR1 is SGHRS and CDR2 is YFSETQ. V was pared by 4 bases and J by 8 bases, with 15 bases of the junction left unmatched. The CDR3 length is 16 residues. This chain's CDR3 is CASSPDAGGESGTQYF. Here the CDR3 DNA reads TGCGCCAGCAGCCCGGACGCGGGGGGTGAATCCGGTACGCAGTATTTT.

Written as DNA, the CDR3 is TGTGCCAGCAGTTACGCGCAGGGCAACTATGGCTACACCTTC. Amino acid sequence: CASSYAQGNYGYTF. The chain recombines TRBV6-5 with TRBJ1-2, with D possibly being TRBD1 (5 bases). The germline gives CDR1 MNHEY, CDR2 SVGAGI. The CDR3 runs to 14 residues. Trimming stripped 2 bases from V and 2 bases from J, with 9 bases between.

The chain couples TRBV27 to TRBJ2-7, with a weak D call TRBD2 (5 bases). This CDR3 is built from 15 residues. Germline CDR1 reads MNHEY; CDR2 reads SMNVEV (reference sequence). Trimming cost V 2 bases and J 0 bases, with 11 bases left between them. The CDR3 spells CASSLRAEGSYEQYF. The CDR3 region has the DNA TGTGCCAGCAGTTTAAGGGCCGAGGGCTCCTACGAGCAGTACTTC.

The CDR3 protein is CASSLGRGANYEQYF. CDR3 sequence (DNA): TGTGCCAGCAGTTTGGGACGGGGGGCTAACTACGAGCAGTACTTC. This chain connects TRBV27 to TRBJ2-7, with a tentative D call TRBD2 (7 bases). The germline V and J ends were trimmed by 3 bases and 3 bases, with 15 bases remaining between them. The length of the CDR3 is 15 residues. Germline assignment: CDR1 MNHEY and CDR2 SMNVEV (reference sequence).

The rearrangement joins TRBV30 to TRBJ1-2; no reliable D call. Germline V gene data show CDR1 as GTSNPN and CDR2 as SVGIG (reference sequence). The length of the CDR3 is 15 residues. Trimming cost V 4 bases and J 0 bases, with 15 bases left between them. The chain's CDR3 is CAWNWAGETNYGYTF. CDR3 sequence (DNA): TGTGCCTGGAATTGGGCCGGCGAAACTAACTATGGCTACACCTTC.

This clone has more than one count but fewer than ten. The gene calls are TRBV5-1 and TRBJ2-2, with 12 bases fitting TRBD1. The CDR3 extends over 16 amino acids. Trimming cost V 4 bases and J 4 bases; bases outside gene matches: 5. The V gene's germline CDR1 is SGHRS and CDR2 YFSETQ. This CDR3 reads CASSTGTGGPTGELFF. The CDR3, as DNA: TGCGCCAGCAGCACCGGGACAGGGGGCCCCACCGGGGAGCTGTTTTTT.

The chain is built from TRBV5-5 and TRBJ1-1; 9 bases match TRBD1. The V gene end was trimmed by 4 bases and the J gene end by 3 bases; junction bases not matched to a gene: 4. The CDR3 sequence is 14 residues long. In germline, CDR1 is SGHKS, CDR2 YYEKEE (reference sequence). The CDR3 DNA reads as TGTGCCAGCAGCGGGACAGGGATGTACACTGAAGCTTTCTTT. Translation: CASSGTGMYTEAFF.

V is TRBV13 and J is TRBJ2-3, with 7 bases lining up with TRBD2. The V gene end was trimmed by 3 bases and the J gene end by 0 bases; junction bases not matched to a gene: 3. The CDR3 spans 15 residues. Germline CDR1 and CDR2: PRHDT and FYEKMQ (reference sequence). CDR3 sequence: CASSLLAGSTDTQYF. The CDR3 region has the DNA TGTGCCAGCAGCTTGTTAGCGGGTAGCACAGATACGCAGTATTTT.

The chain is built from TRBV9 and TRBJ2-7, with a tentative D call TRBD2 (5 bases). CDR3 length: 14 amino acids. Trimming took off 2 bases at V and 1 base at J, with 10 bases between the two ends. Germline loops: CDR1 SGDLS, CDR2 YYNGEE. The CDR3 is CASSVRDTSYEQYF. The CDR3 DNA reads TGTGCCAGCAGCGTCCGGGATACTTCCTACGAGCAGTACTTC.

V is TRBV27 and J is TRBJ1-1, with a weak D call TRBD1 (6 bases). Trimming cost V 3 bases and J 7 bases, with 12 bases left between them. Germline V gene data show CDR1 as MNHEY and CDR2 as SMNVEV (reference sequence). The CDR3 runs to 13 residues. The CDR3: CASSLGAPLEAFF. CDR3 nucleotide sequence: TGTGCCAGCAGTTTGGGGGCGCCCCTTGAAGCTTTCTTT.

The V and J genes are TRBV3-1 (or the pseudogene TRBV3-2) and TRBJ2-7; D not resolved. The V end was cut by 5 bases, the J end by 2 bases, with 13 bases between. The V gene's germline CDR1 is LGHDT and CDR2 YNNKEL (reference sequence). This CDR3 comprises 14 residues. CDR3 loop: CASSGRPGPYEQYF. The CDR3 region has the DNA TGTGCCAGCAGCGGTCGCCCAGGCCCCTACGAGCAGTACTTC.

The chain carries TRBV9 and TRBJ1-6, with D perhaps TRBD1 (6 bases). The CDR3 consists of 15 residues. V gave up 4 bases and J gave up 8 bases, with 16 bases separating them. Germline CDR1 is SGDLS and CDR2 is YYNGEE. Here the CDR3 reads CASSPRTAADSPLHF. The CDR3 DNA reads TGTGCCAGCAGCCCCCGGACAGCCGCTGATTCACCCCTCCACTTT.

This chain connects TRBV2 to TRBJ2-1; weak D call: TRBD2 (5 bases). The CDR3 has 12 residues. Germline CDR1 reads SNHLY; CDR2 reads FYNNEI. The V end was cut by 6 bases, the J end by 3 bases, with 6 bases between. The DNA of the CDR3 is TGTGCCAGCAGCCGGGACTACAATGAGCAGTTCTTC. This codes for CASSRDYNEQFF.

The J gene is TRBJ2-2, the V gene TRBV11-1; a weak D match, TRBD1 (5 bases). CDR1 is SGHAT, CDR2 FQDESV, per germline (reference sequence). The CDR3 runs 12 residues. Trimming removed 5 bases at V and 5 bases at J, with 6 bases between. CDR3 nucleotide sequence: TGTGCCAGCAGCCAGGGAACCGGGGAGCTGTTTTTT. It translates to CASSQGTGELFF.

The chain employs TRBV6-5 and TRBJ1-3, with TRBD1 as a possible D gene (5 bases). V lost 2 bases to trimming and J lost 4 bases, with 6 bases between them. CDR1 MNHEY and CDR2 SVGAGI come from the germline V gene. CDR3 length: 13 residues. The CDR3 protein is CASSYRGGNTIYF. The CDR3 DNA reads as TGTGCCAGCAGTTACCGGGGGGGAAACACCATATATTTT.

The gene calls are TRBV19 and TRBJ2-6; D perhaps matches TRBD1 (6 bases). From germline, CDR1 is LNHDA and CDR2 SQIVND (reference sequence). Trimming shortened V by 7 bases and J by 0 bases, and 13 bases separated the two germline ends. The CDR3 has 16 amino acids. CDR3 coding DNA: TGTGCCAGTAAGAGGACAGAGAGCTCTGGGGCCAACGTCCTGACTTTC. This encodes CASKRTESSGANVLTF.

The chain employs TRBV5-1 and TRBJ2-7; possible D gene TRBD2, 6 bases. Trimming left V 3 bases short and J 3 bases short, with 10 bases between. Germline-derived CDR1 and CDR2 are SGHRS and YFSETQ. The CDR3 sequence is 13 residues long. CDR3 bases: TGCGCCAGCAGCTCGGGCGGGGTCTACGAGCAGTACTTC. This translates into CASSSGGVYEQYF.

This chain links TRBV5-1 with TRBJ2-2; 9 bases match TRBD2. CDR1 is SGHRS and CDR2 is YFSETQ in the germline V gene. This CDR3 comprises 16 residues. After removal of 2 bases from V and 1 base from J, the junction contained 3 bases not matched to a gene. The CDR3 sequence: CASSFGGGVNTGELFF. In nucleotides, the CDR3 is TGCGCCAGCAGCTTCGGCGGGGGGGTGAACACCGGGGAGCTGTTTTTT.

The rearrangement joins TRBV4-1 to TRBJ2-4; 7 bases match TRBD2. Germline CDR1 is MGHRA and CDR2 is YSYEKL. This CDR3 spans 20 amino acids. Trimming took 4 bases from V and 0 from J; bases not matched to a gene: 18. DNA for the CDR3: TGCGCCAGCAGCCCCCTATTTTTGGCGGGGGTCCCTCCAGCCAAAAACATTCAGTACTTC. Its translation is CASSPLFLAGVPPAKNIQYF.

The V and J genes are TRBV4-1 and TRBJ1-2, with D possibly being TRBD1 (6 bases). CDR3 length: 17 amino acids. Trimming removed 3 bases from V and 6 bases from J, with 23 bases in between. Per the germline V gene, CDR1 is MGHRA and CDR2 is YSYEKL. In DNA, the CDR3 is TGCGCCAGCAGCCAGGGACCCCTTTCGACAGGCTCGGATGGCTACACCTTC. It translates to CASSQGPLSTGSDGYTF.

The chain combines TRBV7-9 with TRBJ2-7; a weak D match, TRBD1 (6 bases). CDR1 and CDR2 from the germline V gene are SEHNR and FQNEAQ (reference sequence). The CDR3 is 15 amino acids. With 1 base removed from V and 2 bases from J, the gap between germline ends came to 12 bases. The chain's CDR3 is CASSLDAGDTYEQYF. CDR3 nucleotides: TGTGCCAGCAGCTTAGATGCAGGGGATACCTACGAGCAGTACTTC.

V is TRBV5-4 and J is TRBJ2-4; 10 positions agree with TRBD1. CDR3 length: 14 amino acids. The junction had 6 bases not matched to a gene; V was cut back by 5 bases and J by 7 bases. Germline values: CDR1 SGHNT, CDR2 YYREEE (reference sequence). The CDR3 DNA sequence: TGTGCCAGCAGTGACCCGGGACAGGGGAACATTCAGTACTTC. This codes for CASSDPGQGNIQYF.

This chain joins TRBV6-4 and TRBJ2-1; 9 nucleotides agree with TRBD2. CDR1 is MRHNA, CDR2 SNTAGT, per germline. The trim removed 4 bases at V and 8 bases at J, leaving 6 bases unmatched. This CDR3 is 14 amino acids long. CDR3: CASSVSSGVDEQFF. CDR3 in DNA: TGTGCCAGCAGTGTCTCTAGCGGGGTGGATGAGCAGTTCTTC.

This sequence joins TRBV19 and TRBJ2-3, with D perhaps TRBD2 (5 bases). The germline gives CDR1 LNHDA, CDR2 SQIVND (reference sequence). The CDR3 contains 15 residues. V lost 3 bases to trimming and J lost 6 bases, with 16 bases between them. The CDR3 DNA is TGTGCCAGTAGTATGGTCGGGGATCCTTGGGATACGCAGTATTTT. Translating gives CASSMVGDPWDTQYF.